This T cell receptor (beta chain) was recorded in a study of control samples from healthy donors and cancer patients. TCRdb's copy holds only in-frame clones and misses some; the assay was immunoSEQ multiplex PCR. The top ten clones hold about 2.6% of a sample with under 150,000 clones, over 90% of them seen once. The V gene's germline CDR1 is ENHRY and CDR2 SYGVKD. V gave up 4 bases and J gave up 1 base, with 8 bases separating them. This CDR3 spans 13 amino acids. This TCR was sampled from a man younger than 45 in good health. The rearrangement links TRBV10-3 to TRBJ2-7; D might be TRBD1 (5 bases). The sequencing sample was made of blood. For the CDR3, the DNA is TGTGCCATCAGTGGAGACAGTTCCTACGAGCAGTACTTC. It is translated as CAISGDSSYEQYF.